These 25 T cell receptor beta chains originate from one sample sequenced in a study of blood T cell repertoires in COVID-19. The protocol was immunoSEQ multiplex PCR, while the TCRdb copy is restricted to in-frame clones and leaves out a portion. Seen here are roughly 76,000 clones, roughly 89% observed once, and the top ten hold 1% to 1.5%. The sample comprised PBMCs or T cells enriched from blood (not recorded which). These receptors were obtained from a woman in her forties or fifties with acute COVID-19.

V is TRBV12-3 or TRBV12-4 and J is TRBJ2-7, with 7 bases that match TRBD1. This CDR3 has 13 residues. V lost 6 bases and J lost 2; bases outside the gene matches: 4. The CDR3 here is CASSPDRAYEQYF. As DNA, the CDR3 is TGTGCCAGCAGCCCAGACAGGGCCTACGAGCAGTACTTC.

The V gene is TRBV19, the J gene TRBJ1-6, with D possibly being TRBD1 (5 bases). The CDR3 totals 17 residues. Trimming removed 0 bases from V and 0 bases from J, with 9 bases in between. The germline CDR1 and CDR2 sequences are LNHDA and SQIVND (reference sequence). The CDR3 coding sequence is TGTGCCAGTAGTATAGAGGACACCTACTCCTATAATTCACCCCTCCACTTT. Amino acids: CASSIEDTYSYNSPLHF.

The chain has TRBV19 and TRBJ2-7; maybe TRBD2 (5 bases). There are 15 residues in the CDR3. With 3 bases removed from V and 7 bases from J, the gap between germline ends came to 19 bases. CDR1 is LNHDA and CDR2 is SQIVND in the germline V gene (reference sequence). The DNA of the CDR3 is TGTGCCAGTAGTATGGAGGCAGGCAAGTTCGGGGAGCAGTACTTC. Amino acid sequence: CASSMEAGKFGEQYF.

The chain carries TRBV5-4 and TRBJ2-5; tentatively, D is TRBD1 (6 bases). The V and J ends lost 5 bases and 3 bases respectively, with 11 bases between them. This CDR3 comprises 13 residues. CDR1 and CDR2 (germline): SGHNT, YYREEE (reference sequence). This CDR3 reads CASREDREETQYF. The CDR3 DNA reads as TGTGCCAGCAGAGAGGACAGAGAAGAGACCCAGTACTTC. The full variable domain, completed using reference TRBV5-4 and TRBJ2-5, is ETGVTQSPTHLIKTRGQQVTLRCSSQSGHNTVSWYQQALGQGPQFIFQYYREEENGRGNFPPRFSGLQFPNYSSELNVNALELDDSALYLCASREDREETQYFGPGTRLLVL.

This CDR3 reads CASDSRNTDTQYF. As DNA, the CDR3 is TGTGCCTCAGACTCGCGGAACACAGATACGCAGTATTTT. V usage is TRBV30 and J usage is TRBJ2-3; no clear D gene. This CDR3 has 13 residues. The germline CDR1 and CDR2 sequences are GTSNPN and SVGIG (reference sequence). Trimming took 7 bases from V and 2 from J, leaving 13 bases between them.

The chain is built from TRBV5-4 and TRBJ1-1, with 8 bases aligning to TRBD1. Trimming at V came to 3 bases and at J to 0 bases, leaving 1 base not matched to a gene. CDR1 and CDR2 (germline): SGHNT, YYREEE (reference sequence). The length of the CDR3 is 14 residues. The CDR3 sequence is CASSSGQVNTEAFF. Written as DNA, the CDR3 is TGTGCCAGCAGCTCGGGACAGGTGAACACTGAAGCTTTCTTT.

This chain uses TRBV6-5 with TRBJ1-2; 8 nucleotides align to TRBD1. The CDR3 is made up of 13 amino acids. V gave up 6 bases and J gave up 3 bases; unmatched junction bases: 3. Germline V lookup: CDR1 MNHEY, CDR2 SVGAGI. CDR3 DNA: TGTGCCAGCAGACAACAGGGGGACTATGGCTACACCTTC. Residues: CASRQQGDYGYTF.

This clone was counted once. The V gene is TRBV7-2, the J gene TRBJ2-7, with D possibly being TRBD2 (6 bases). From germline, CDR1 is SGHTA and CDR2 FQGNSA. This CDR3 spans 16 amino acids. The V end lost 0 bases, the J end lost 2 bases, and 14 bases lay between the germline ends. The CDR3 here is CASSLAGSGRTYEQYF. As DNA, the CDR3 is TGTGCCAGCAGCTTAGCCGGGAGCGGCAGGACCTACGAGCAGTACTTC. Drawing the rest from reference TRBV7-2 and TRBJ2-7, the complete variable domain is GAGVSQSPSNKVTEKGKDVELRCDPISGHTALYWYRQSLGQGLEFLIYFQGNSAPDKSGLPSDRFSAERTGGSVSTLTIQRTQQEDSAVYLCASSLAGSGRTYEQYFGPGTRLTVT.

This clone occurred once. This chain links TRBV7-3 with TRBJ1-1; no clear D. The germline V and J ends were trimmed by 5 bases and 5 bases, with 12 bases remaining between them. CDR1 SGHTA and CDR2 FQGTGA come from the germline V gene. The CDR3 is 13 amino acids. CDR3 in amino acids: CASSPQTGTEAFF. The CDR3 DNA reads as TGTGCCAGCAGCCCCCAGACTGGGACTGAAGCTTTCTTT.

This clone was counted a few times. The chain employs TRBV10-1 and TRBJ2-1, with 8 bases that match TRBD2. The germline gives CDR1 WNHNN, CDR2 SYGVQD (reference sequence). Unmatched junction bases numbered 1, after V lost 2 bases and J lost 4 bases. The CDR3 length is 14 residues. The CDR3 is CASSESGSYNEQFF. CDR3 DNA sequence: TGCGCCAGCAGTGAGAGCGGGAGTTACAATGAGCAGTTCTTC.

The genes are TRBV7-9 and TRBJ1-1; no firm D call. CDR1 is SEHNR and CDR2 is FQNEAQ in the germline V gene (reference sequence). The V gene lost 8 bases and the J gene lost 5 bases, with 15 bases spanning the gap. The CDR3 consists of 13 residues. CDR3 sequence reads: CASAGVVSTEAFF. Here the CDR3 DNA reads TGTGCCAGCGCCGGGGTCGTGAGTACTGAAGCTTTCTTT.

V gene TRBV6-5 combines with J gene TRBJ2-5; 14 nucleotides agree with TRBD2. Germline V CDR1 and CDR2: MNHEY, SVGAGI. V gave up 4 bases and J gave up 5 bases; unmatched junction bases: 6. CDR3 length equals 16 residues. The CDR3 protein is CASSSGLAGVGETQYF. The CDR3 DNA reads TGTGCCAGCAGTTCGGGACTAGCGGGAGTCGGGGAGACCCAGTACTTC.

This rearrangement joins TRBV7-2 to TRBJ2-1; TRBD1 agrees at 9 bases. This CDR3 is built from 15 residues. V lost 6 bases and J lost 4; bases outside the gene matches: 7. Germline V gives CDR1 SGHTA, CDR2 FQGNSA. The CDR3 nucleotides read TGTGCCAGCAGGAAACCGGGACAGGGATACAATGAGCAGTTCTTC. Translated, it gives CASRKPGQGYNEQFF.

V gene TRBV2 combines with J gene TRBJ2-1; possible D gene TRBD2, 6 bases. The CDR3 consists of 14 residues. The germline V and J ends were trimmed by 6 bases and 1 base, with 10 bases remaining between them. Germline V gene sequence: CDR1 SNHLY, CDR2 FYNNEI. The CDR3 sequence: CASRDGSSYNEQFF. In DNA, the CDR3 is TGTGCCAGCAGGGACGGGAGTTCCTACAATGAGCAGTTCTTC.

This clone was seen a single time. The V gene is TRBV6-1, the J gene TRBJ1-5; possibly TRBD1 for D (5 bases). The CDR3 extends over 13 amino acids. Germline V CDR1 and CDR2: MNHNS, SASEGT. V lost 3 bases and J 4 bases, leaving 7 bases between the germline ends. This chain's CDR3 is CASSDRENQPQHF. For the CDR3, the DNA is TGTGCCAGCAGTGACAGGGAAAATCAGCCCCAGCATTTT.

J is TRBJ1-2 and V is TRBV2; possibly TRBD1 for D (6 bases). Trimming cost V 0 bases and J 8 bases, with 16 bases left between them. Germline CDR1 is SNHLY and CDR2 is FYNNEI. The CDR3 length is 15 residues. This CDR3 is CASSEALQGSWGYTF. Written as DNA, the CDR3 is TGTGCCAGCAGTGAAGCGCTGCAGGGGAGTTGGGGCTACACCTTC.

This clone appeared a single time. V and J are TRBV4-3 and TRBJ1-1, with 9 bases aligning to TRBD1. The CDR3 consists of 17 residues. Trimming took 0 bases from V and 3 from J; bases not matched to a gene: 8. Germline V gene data show CDR1 as LGHNA and CDR2 as YSLEER. CDR3 in amino acids: CASSQDYGTGLHTEAFF. CDR3 DNA sequence: TGCGCCAGCAGCCAAGATTACGGGACAGGGTTGCACACTGAAGCTTTCTTT.

This chain connects TRBV2 to TRBJ2-5, with unresolved D. The CDR3 totals 12 residues. Germline V gene lookup returns CDR1 SNHLY and CDR2 FYNNEI. The germline V and J ends were trimmed by 4 bases and 7 bases, with 10 bases remaining between them. The CDR3 loop is CASSGAAGTQYF. CDR3 nucleotide sequence: TGTGCCAGCAGTGGTGCCGCCGGGACCCAGTACTTC.

This rearrangement joins TRBV27 to TRBJ1-5, with a tentative D call TRBD1 (6 bases). This CDR3 is built from 17 residues. Germline assignment: CDR1 MNHEY and CDR2 SMNVEV (reference sequence). With 5 bases removed from V and 1 base from J, the gap between germline ends came to 18 bases. As DNA, the CDR3 is TGTGCCAGCAGTGAATTGGGACAACTGGGGAGCAATCAGCCCCAGCATTTT. Translation: CASSELGQLGSNQPQHF.

This clone was picked up a small number of times. The rearrangement links TRBV6-5 to TRBJ2-7; TRBD2 matches at 10 bases. Unmatched junction bases numbered 8, after V lost 5 bases and J lost 4 bases. This CDR3 is built from 15 residues. The germline V gene encodes CDR1 MNHEY and CDR2 SVGAGI. CDR3 DNA: TGTGCCAGCAGTCGCAGGACTAGCGGACTTTACGAGCAGTACTTC. Its protein product is CASSRRTSGLYEQYF.

The V call is TRBV19, the J call TRBJ1-4, with 10 bases lining up with TRBD1. The CDR3 covers 16 residues. Germline CDR1 is LNHDA and CDR2 is SQIVND (reference sequence). The V gene end was trimmed by 9 bases and the J gene end by 3 bases; junction bases not matched to a gene: 10. CDR3 amino acids: CASGGDRGRSNEKLFF. DNA for the CDR3: TGTGCCAGCGGGGGGGACAGGGGAAGATCTAATGAAAAACTGTTTTTT.

This clone was observed once. The chain couples TRBV10-3 to TRBJ1-3; D ambiguous. V was shortened by 3 bases and J by 3 bases, with 9 bases between the two germline ends. Germline V gives CDR1 ENHRY, CDR2 SYGVKD. The CDR3 covers 14 residues. The chain's CDR3 is CAISEPGLGNTIYF. CDR3 sequence (DNA): TGTGCCATCAGTGAACCCGGTCTTGGAAACACCATATATTTT.

The CDR3 DNA sequence: TGTGCCAGTAGCGGGAGCACAGATACGCAGTATTTT. Residues: CASSGSTDTQYF. The chain has TRBV19 and TRBJ2-3; unclear D gene. The CDR3 sequence is 12 residues long. Trimming pared 6 bases from V and 0 bases from J, leaving 4 bases between. Germline CDR1 LNHDA, CDR2 SQIVND (reference sequence).

The rearrangement joins TRBV5-1 to TRBJ1-1; TRBD1 is a possible D gene (6 bases). This CDR3 is built from 13 residues. V gave up 6 bases and J gave up 4 bases, with 13 bases separating them. CDR1 and CDR2 (germline): SGHRS, YFSETQ. The CDR3 DNA reads TGCGCCAGCACCCCCCGAGGGGGCACTGAAGCTTTCTTT. Translating gives CASTPRGGTEAFF.

The J gene is TRBJ2-3, the V gene TRBV7-3; the match to TRBD2 covers 12 bases. J was trimmed by 4 bases and V by 2 bases; bases with no gene match: 4. Germline CDR1 SGHTA, CDR2 FQGTGA. This CDR3 is built from 16 residues. This CDR3 reads CASSLGTSGLADTQYF. The CDR3 nucleotides read TGTGCCAGCAGCTTAGGGACTAGCGGGCTCGCAGATACGCAGTATTTT.